The clone carrying this T cell receptor beta chain occurred a few times. The data originate from a study of graft-versus-host responses after intestinal transplantation. Study context: Grafts that recipients had were multivisceral, liver-intestinal, or isolated intestinal transplants. Recipients were all induced with anti-thymocyte globulin, then given tacrolimus and steroids for about three years. General study findings and limits: Recipient marrow held GvH clones, some first seen in ileum or blood. Allografts of one patient group, those with graft-donor T cell macrochimerism, had high graft-versus-host to host-versus-graft clonal ratios.

Co-plated with 200,000 CFSE-labeled responder cells were 200,000 irradiated, violet-dye-labeled stimulator cells. The junction had 4 bases not matched to a gene; V was cut back by 1 base and J by 6 bases. The CDR3 length is 15 residues. Germline CDR1 reads LGHNA; CDR2 reads YNFKEQ. Here immunoSEQ multiplex PCR was the method, and the copy in TCRdb shows in-frame clones only, minus some. The sample shows under 15,000 clones, 30% of them seen only once. This TCR derives from a human patient who received an intestinal transplant. V and J are TRBV4-2 and TRBJ2-2; TRBD1 aligns across 8 bases. The sequencing used alloreactive CD8+ T cells from a mixed lymphocyte reaction culture, collected before intestinal transplant. Documented subset: CFSE-low proliferating T cells sorted from roughly six-day pre-transplant mixed lymphocyte reaction (GvH or HvG direction). The CDR3 loop reads CASSQVDRGAGELFF. CDR3 DNA: TGTGCCAGCAGCCAAGTCGACAGGGGCGCCGGGGAGCTGTTTTTT.